One sample yielded the 23 T cell receptor beta chains listed below, sequenced in a study of control samples from healthy donors and cancer patients. Some clones are missing from TCRdb's copy, which holds only in-frame ones; the method was immunoSEQ multiplex PCR. The sample comprises around 48,000 clones, more than 85% of which are singletons, and 20% to 25% rests with the top ten. The material sequenced was PBMCs. Every receptor here comes from a woman aged 50 to 60 with head and neck cancer.

V gene TRBV11-2 combines with J gene TRBJ2-1; 8 bases line up with TRBD2. In germline, CDR1 is SGHAT, CDR2 FQNNGV. Trimming took 2 bases from V and 4 from J; bases not matched to a gene: 7. This CDR3 comprises 16 residues. CDR3 amino acids: CASSLRSSGTYNEQFF. The CDR3 region has the DNA TGTGCCAGCAGCTTAAGGAGTAGCGGGACGTACAATGAGCAGTTCTTC.

This clone was seen a handful of times. The chain couples TRBV11-2 to TRBJ2-2; TRBD2 agrees at 7 bases. Germline V gene data show CDR1 as SGHAT and CDR2 as FQNNGV. CDR3 size: 15 residues. Unmatched junction bases numbered 6, after V lost 1 base and J lost 7 bases. The CDR3 sequence: CASSLGLAGVGELFF. In DNA form, the CDR3 reads TGTGCCAGCAGCTTAGGACTAGCTGGAGTCGGGGAGCTGTTTTTT. Full variable domain (outside the CDR3, taken from reference TRBV11-2 and TRBJ2-2): EAGVAQSPRYKIIEKRQSVAFWCNPISGHATLYWYQQILGQGPKLLIQFQNNGVVDDSQLPKDRFSAERLKGVDSTLKIQPAKLEDSAVYLCASSLGLAGVGELFFGEGSRLTVL.

The J gene is TRBJ1-2, the V gene TRBV7-2; unclear D gene. The V end lost 2 bases, the J end lost 5 bases, and 3 bases lay between the germline ends. Germline V lookup: CDR1 SGHTA, CDR2 FQGNSA. The CDR3 is made up of 11 amino acids. The CDR3 spells CASSLSYGYTF. For the CDR3, the DNA is TGTGCCAGCAGCTTAAGTTATGGCTACACCTTC.

This clone was observed a single time. The genes are TRBV28 and TRBJ1-1, with D possibly matching TRBD1 (6 bases). The CDR3 length is 15 residues. The germline gives CDR1 MDHEN, CDR2 SYDVKM. Between the trimmed V and J ends, which lost 5 bases and 0 bases, there was a span of 13 bases. CDR3 nucleotides: TGTGCCAGCAGTCCTCCCCGGGGGCTGAACACTGAAGCTTTCTTT. Translation gives CASSPPRGLNTEAFF.

The J gene is TRBJ1-1, the V gene TRBV24-1; D perhaps matches TRBD1 (5 bases). CDR1 is KGHDR, CDR2 SFDVKD, per germline. Deletions cut 10 bases from V and 10 bases from J, with 18 bases between. The CDR3 is 12 residues long. The CDR3 loop is CATPQGSGAAFF. The CDR3 DNA sequence: TGTGCCACTCCCCAGGGATCGGGTGCAGCTTTCTTT.

The J gene is TRBJ2-3, the V gene TRBV19, with 13 nucleotides matching TRBD2. In germline, CDR1 is LNHDA, CDR2 SQIVND (reference sequence). Germline trimming cut 4 bases from V and 6 bases from J; bases unmatched to any gene: 7. This CDR3 is built from 16 residues. For the CDR3, the DNA is TGTGCCAGTAGTACCTGGACTAGCGGGAGCATGGATACGCAGTATTTT. Residues: CASSTWTSGSMDTQYF.

The rearrangement uses TRBV4-2 and TRBJ1-3; D is ambiguous. This CDR3 is 16 amino acids long. Trimming took off 0 bases at V and 2 bases at J, with 11 bases between the two ends. Germline CDR1 is LGHNA and CDR2 is YNFKEQ. CDR3 nucleotide sequence: TGTGCCAGCAGCCAAGACTACGGCGTCACTGGAAACACCATATATTTT. Amino acids: CASSQDYGVTGNTIYF.

The V and J genes are TRBV5-6 and TRBJ1-1; D possibly corresponds to TRBD1 (6 bases). CDR1 and CDR2 from the germline V gene are SGHDT and YYEEEE. The CDR3 totals 14 residues. V was shortened by 1 base and J by 2 bases, with 9 bases between the two germline ends. In nucleotides, the CDR3 is TGTGCCAGCAGCTTGAGGGGGATCAACACTGAAGCTTTCTTT. Residues: CASSLRGINTEAFF.

The rearrangement links TRBV18 to TRBJ2-2; 7 nucleotides align to TRBD1. The CDR3 contains 18 residues. V was clipped by 1 base and J by 0 bases; unmatched bases: 8. CDR1 is KGHSH, CDR2 LQKENI, per germline. The CDR3 loop reads CASSPRDSSLTNTGELFF. In DNA form, the CDR3 reads TGTGCCAGCTCACCACGGGACAGCAGCTTGACGAACACCGGGGAGCTGTTTTTT.

The V gene is TRBV19, the J gene TRBJ1-1; tentative D call: TRBD1 (6 bases). The CDR3 is 17 amino acids. The germline V gene encodes CDR1 LNHDA and CDR2 SQIVND (reference sequence). V shed 1 base and J shed 4 bases, with 19 bases lying between them. Written as DNA, the CDR3 is TGTGCCAGTAGTATAGTAACAGGGAAGGGAGCGGGCACTGAAGCTTTCTTT. Translation: CASSIVTGKGAGTEAFF.

This rearrangement joins TRBV5-1 to TRBJ1-1; D remains unclear. Trimming left V 3 bases short and J 3 bases short, with 6 bases between. The CDR3 spans 12 residues. The germline V gene encodes CDR1 SGHRS and CDR2 YFSETQ. The CDR3 nucleotides are TGCGCCAGCAGCTCCCGAGACACTGAAGCTTTCTTT. Its translation: CASSSRDTEAFF.

This clone was counted only a few times. V gene TRBV7-9 combines with J gene TRBJ1-4, with 7 bases matching TRBD1. The V and J ends lost 5 bases and 4 bases, in that order; junction bases with no gene match: 7. This CDR3 is built from 15 residues. In germline, CDR1 is SEHNR, CDR2 FQNEAQ (reference sequence). In DNA, the CDR3 is TGTGCCAGCAGCGCACAAGGGGGCGGTAATGAAAAACTGTTTTTT. Protein product: CASSAQGGGNEKLFF.

The chain uses TRBV29-1 and TRBJ2-2; D not certain. CDR1 is SQVTM and CDR2 is ANQGSEA in the germline V gene. V lost 3 bases to trimming and J lost 4 bases, with 6 bases between them. This CDR3 has 12 residues. The CDR3 coding sequence is TGCAGCGTTGACCTTGCCACCGGGGAGCTGTTTTTT. It yields the protein CSVDLATGELFF.

The V and J genes are TRBV5-1 and TRBJ1-3; no clear D. Germline V CDR1 and CDR2: SGHRS, YFSETQ. The V gene lost 2 bases and the J gene lost 4 bases, with 10 bases spanning the gap. CDR3 length: 14 residues. The CDR3 DNA reads as TGCGCCAGCAGCTTAGAGGCGCGAGGAAACACCATATATTTT. Residues: CASSLEARGNTIYF.

This clone was observed a single time. The chain uses TRBV5-1 and TRBJ2-7; 11 nucleotides line up with TRBD2. The J segment lost 5 bases and the V segment lost 1 base, leaving 2 bases of the junction unmatched. Germline-derived CDR1 and CDR2 are SGHRS and YFSETQ. The CDR3 spans 14 residues. CDR3 bases: TGCGCCAGCAGCTTGATAGCGGGGGGGAACGAGCAGTACTTC. It yields the protein CASSLIAGGNEQYF.

This clone was counted between two and nine times. This rearrangement joins TRBV5-5 to TRBJ2-7, with 10 bases fitting TRBD2. The CDR3 sequence is 16 residues long. Germline CDR1 is SGHKS and CDR2 is YYEKEE (reference sequence). V lost 4 bases, J lost 7 bases, and 14 bases stayed unmatched. The chain's CDR3 is CASSHISAGGPREQYF. DNA of the CDR3: TGTGCCAGCAGCCATATCTCAGCGGGAGGGCCTAGGGAGCAGTACTTC.

The chain employs TRBV5-1 and TRBJ2-1, with 7 bases that match TRBD1. Germline V gene lookup returns CDR1 SGHRS and CDR2 YFSETQ. V shed 4 bases and J 0 bases; nucleotides not matched to a gene: 4. This CDR3 has 15 residues. The CDR3 protein is CASSPRTGSYNEQFF. The CDR3 coding sequence is TGCGCCAGCAGCCCTAGGACAGGCTCCTACAATGAGCAGTTCTTC.

The chain joins TRBV15 to TRBJ1-1; no clear D gene. Germline loops: CDR1 LNHNV, CDR2 YYDKDF (reference sequence). The CDR3 is 13 residues long. The V and J ends lost 3 bases and 1 base respectively, with 6 bases between them. In DNA form, the CDR3 reads TGTGCCACCAGCAGGTCGGAGAACACTGAAGCTTTCTTT. Amino acid sequence: CATSRSENTEAFF.

The genes are TRBV30 and TRBJ2-3; 9 positions agree with TRBD1. Germline CDR1 reads GTSNPN; CDR2 reads SVGIG (reference sequence). The CDR3 runs 16 residues. Germline trimming cut 2 bases from V and 3 bases from J; bases unmatched to any gene: 9. The CDR3 region is CAWSSVTGGGTDTQYF. Written as DNA, the CDR3 is TGTGCCTGGAGTTCCGTGACAGGGGGAGGGACAGATACGCAGTATTTT. Full variable domain (remainder filled in from reference TRBV30 and TRBJ2-3): SQTIHQWPATLVQPVGSPLSLECTVEGTSNPNLYWYRQAAGRGLQLLFYSVGIGQISSEVPQNLSASRPQDRQFILSSKKLLLSDSGFYLCAWSSVTGGGTDTQYFGPGTRLTVL.

The J gene is TRBJ2-4, the V gene TRBV15; no firm D call. The CDR3 covers 15 residues. The V and J ends lost 0 bases and 9 bases respectively, with 15 bases between them. Germline values: CDR1 LNHNV, CDR2 YYDKDF (reference sequence). Here the CDR3 DNA reads TGTGCCACCAGCAGAGATATTTCTGAGGTTACCATTCAGTACTTC. It codes for CATSRDISEVTIQYF.

V gene TRBV30 combines with J gene TRBJ1-1, with D possibly matching TRBD1 (5 bases). CDR1 GTSNPN and CDR2 SVGIG come from the germline V gene (reference sequence). The CDR3 extends over 13 amino acids. V dropped 3 bases and J dropped 3 bases, with 11 bases sitting between them. This CDR3 is CAWREDSDTEAFF. The CDR3 DNA reads TGTGCCTGGAGGGAAGACAGCGACACTGAAGCTTTCTTT.

The chain couples TRBV13 to TRBJ2-7; D is unresolved. V lost 5 bases and J 3 bases, leaving 11 bases between the germline ends. This CDR3 is 13 amino acids long. CDR1 and CDR2 (germline): PRHDT, FYEKMQ (reference sequence). This CDR3 reads CASSRSGGYEQYF. The CDR3 DNA reads as TGTGCCAGCAGCAGGTCCGGCGGCTACGAGCAGTACTTC.

The genes are TRBV4-1 and TRBJ2-7; 9 nucleotides align to TRBD1. The CDR3 has 17 amino acids. Germline trimming cut 2 bases from V and 3 bases from J; bases unmatched to any gene: 11. Germline assignment: CDR1 MGHRA and CDR2 YSYEKL. CDR3 coding DNA: TGCGCCAGCAGCCAACCAACGAGGGGGACAGGGAACTACGAGCAGTACTTC. This gives the protein CASSQPTRGTGNYEQYF.